The sequence of this T cell receptor (beta chain) was determined in a study of shared clonotypes between healthy human individuals. Sequencing was performed with immunoSEQ multiplex PCR; in TCRdb, only in-frame clones are kept and a portion is missing. The sample consists of a few million clones, more than 85% of them appearing once. Germline-derived CDR1 and CDR2 are SEHNR and FQNEAQ (reference sequence). The CDR3 runs 14 residues. The V gene lost 8 bases and the J gene lost 4 bases, with 15 bases spanning the gap. The V gene is TRBV7-9, the J gene TRBJ1-3; D might be TRBD1 (6 bases). The sequenced sample was naive CD4+ T cells from PBMCs. The subset: CD45RA+ positively selected. The sequence was obtained from a man aged 18 to 30 in good health. Some clones in this sample may be carry-over from other donors' samples. CDR3 sequence reads: CASLQGYVGNTIYF. CDR3 nucleotides: TGTGCCAGCCTACAGGGATATGTCGGAAACACCATATATTTT.